These T cell receptor beta chains were read from a single sample in a study of regulatory T cells in long-lasting Graves disease. From the multiplex PCR reads, TCRdb called clonotypes with MiXCR, one entry per CDR3 protein. Altogether about 420,000 distinct CDR3 sequences are present, roughly a quarter being singletons, with the ten largest covering approximately 28%. Here the sequenced sample was peripheral blood mononuclear cells (PBMCs), taken when the disease was refractory, from a patient treated with antithyroid drugs. The receptors derive from a female donor with Graves disease. The CDR3 runs from the conserved cysteine through the conserved F or W. The order of the fields is clone size, D gene, V gene, J gene, CDR3 protein, CDR3 DNA. The D gene is left open where the match is weak. Not every row has a clone size; where given, it reads once, few, many or a size class.

many	NA	TRBV20-1	TRBJ1-2	CSARDETNYGYTF	TGCAGTGCTAGAGACGAGACAAACTATGGCTACACCTTC
NA	NA	TRBV2	TRBJ2-2	CASSEPPRNTGELFF	TGTGCCAGCAGTGAACCACCTAGGAACACCGGGGAGCTGTTTTTT
NA	NA	TRBV24-1	TRBJ2-2	CATSDSPGRLNTGELFF	TGTGCCACCAGTGACTCTCCGGGACGGCTGAACACCGGGGAGCTGTTTTTT
NA	NA	TRBV29-1	TRBJ1-5	CSAAKSYNQPQHF	TGCAGCGCCGCCAAGTCATACAATCAGCCCCAGCATTTT
NA	NA	TRBV12-3/TRBV12-4	TRBJ2-5	CASSIRQVQETQYF	TGTGCCAGCAGTATCCGACAGGTCCAAGAGACCCAGTACTTC
NA	NA	TRBV6-5	TRBJ2-7	CASSYSWSGRSYEQYF	TGTGCCAGCAGTTACTCGTGGTCTGGCCGCTCCTACGAGCAGTACTTC
NA	NA	TRBV5-6	TRBJ2-3	CASSYTSSTDTQYF	TGTGCCAGCAGCTACACTAGCAGCACAGATACGCAGTATTTT
few	NA	TRBV18	TRBJ2-7	CASSPYQGEQYF	TGTGCCAGCTCACCGTATCAGGGAGAGCAGTACTTC
many	NA	TRBV11-3	TRBJ2-2	CASSSSRAGELFF	TGTGCCAGCAGCTCCTCTAGGGCCGGGGAGCTGTTTTTT
NA	NA	TRBV3-1	TRBJ1-4	CASSQTGAEKLFF	TGTGCCAGCAGCCAAACTGGGGCTGAAAAACTGTTTTTT
many	TRBD1	TRBV12-3/TRBV12-4	TRBJ1-4	CASRPGQGSEKLFF	TGTGCCAGCAGACCCGGACAGGGCAGTGAAAAACTGTTTTTT
NA	TRBD2	TRBV20-1	TRBJ2-3	CSAIPSGTTDTQYF	TGCAGTGCTATTCCTAGCGGAACGACAGATACGCAGTATTTT
many	TRBD2	TRBV20-1	TRBJ2-7	CSARSPGLAGREQYF	TGCAGTGCTAGATCGCCGGGACTAGCGGGAAGGGAGCAGTACTTC
NA	TRBD1	TRBV24-1	TRBJ2-5	CATSDPGTGGTETQYF	TGTGCCACCAGTGATCCAGGGACAGGGGGGACAGAGACCCAGTACTTC
NA	NA	TRBV7-9	TRBJ1-2	CASVSFRSPENGYTF	TGTGCCAGCGTTTCCTTCCGCAGCCCGGAAAATGGCTACACCTTC
many	TRBD1	TRBV7-2	TRBJ2-5	CASSLFRGKGETQYF	TGTGCCAGCAGCCTATTCAGGGGGAAGGGAGAGACCCAGTACTTC
NA	NA	TRBV6-2/TRBV6-3	TRBJ2-6	CASSLTGSGANALTF	TGTGCCAGCAGTCTGACGGGCTCTGGGGCCAACGCCCTGACTTTC
few	TRBD1	TRBV11-1	TRBJ1-2	CASSSGTGVFYTF	TGTGCCAGCAGCTCCGGGACAGGAGTTTTCTACACCTTC
many	TRBD2	TRBV28	TRBJ2-7	CASSLWIGTSSLGYEQYF	TGTGCCAGCAGTTTATGGATCGGGACTAGCTCCTTAGGCTACGAGCAGTACTTC
few	TRBD2	TRBV27	TRBJ2-1	CASSSVAGYNEQFF	TGTGCCAGCAGTTCAGTAGCGGGGTACAATGAGCAGTTCTTC
NA	NA	TRBV7-9	TRBJ2-2	CASSPRGLADTGELFF	TGTGCCAGCAGCCCACGCGGGCTAGCAGACACCGGGGAGCTGTTTTTT
many	NA	TRBV2	TRBJ2-5	CASGTITTGQETQYF	TGTGCCAGCGGAACCATAACGACAGGCCAAGAGACCCAGTACTTC
few	NA	TRBV27	TRBJ1-2	CASAEIQGGGYTF	TGTGCCAGCGCTGAAATACAGGGTGGAGGCTACACCTTC
many	NA	TRBV29-1	TRBJ1-2	CSVGPVPPPNYGYTF	TGCAGCGTGGGGCCTGTACCCCCCCCTAACTATGGCTACACCTTC
NA	TRBD2	TRBV28	TRBJ2-1	CASSSPGTSGRYNEQFF	TGTGCCAGCAGTTCCCCCGGGACTAGCGGGCGCTACAATGAGCAGTTCTTC
few	NA	TRBV19	TRBJ1-3	CASSRPGAGNTIYF	TGTGCCAGTAGCCGGCCGGGGGCTGGAAACACCATATATTTT
NA	TRBD1	TRBV5-6	TRBJ1-2	CASLVGQGNYGYTF	TGTGCCAGCTTGGTGGGACAGGGGAACTATGGCTACACCTTC
NA	NA	TRBV19	TRBJ2-5	CASSISPGRPNRHF	TGTGCCAGTAGTATATCCCCTGGGCGCCCCAATAGGCACTTC
NA	NA	TRBV4-1	TRBJ2-5	CASSQARETQYF	TGCGCCAGCAGCCAAGCGCGAGAGACCCAGTACTTC
NA	TRBD1	TRBV6-1	TRBJ2-2	CASSRGQGKTSGELFF	TGTGCCAGCAGCCGCGGACAGGGGAAAACGAGCGGGGAGCTGTTTTTT
many	NA	TRBV6-1	TRBJ2-2	CASTNPPFQVLFTGELFF	TGTGCCAGCACCAATCCCCCCTTCCAGGTGCTCTTCACCGGGGAGCTGTTTTTT
NA	NA	TRBV12-3/TRBV12-4	TRBJ2-6	CASSHLASGANVLTF	TGTGCCAGCAGTCACCTAGCCTCTGGGGCCAACGTCCTGACTTTC
NA	NA	TRBV7-2	TRBJ1-3	CASSLGGGQSSGNTIYF	TGTGCCAGCAGCTTAGGGGGAGGCCAGAGCTCTGGAAACACCATATATTTT
NA	NA	TRBV30	TRBJ1-1	CAWREQVNTEAFF	TGTGCCTGGAGAGAACAGGTGAACACTGAAGCTTTCTTT
many	NA	TRBV6-1	TRBJ2-6	CASSETDSGANVLTF	TGTGCCAGCAGCGAGACAGACTCTGGGGCCAACGTCCTGACTTTC
many	TRBD1	TRBV7-2	TRBJ1-2	CASTGTGSKLFIYGYTF	TGTGCCAGCACCGGGACAGGCAGCAAACTGTTTATCTATGGCTACACCTTC
many	NA	TRBV28	TRBJ1-1	CASSLSIPLNTEAFF	TGTGCCAGCAGTCTCAGTATTCCCTTGAACACTGAAGCTTTCTTT
few	TRBD1	TRBV20-1	TRBJ2-7	CSARKYRGGEQYF	TGCAGTGCCAGAAAATACAGGGGCGGCGAGCAGTACTTC
NA	NA	TRBV5-1	TRBJ2-1	CASSLSTGFEQSF	TGCGCCAGCAGCTTGTCAACGGGGTTTGAGCAGTCCTTC
many	NA	TRBV20-1	TRBJ2-7	CSAVRALAEQYF	TGCAGTGCTGTACGGGCTTTGGCCGAGCAGTACTTC
few	NA	TRBV6-5	TRBJ1-1	CASSYSARMNTEAFF	TGTGCCAGCAGTTACTCGGCCAGAATGAACACTGAAGCTTTCTTT
NA	NA	TRBV6-1	TRBJ1-5	CASSDETTWSNQSQHF	TGTGCCAGCAGTGACGAGACAACCTGGAGCAATCAGTCCCAGCATTTT
few	TRBD1	TRBV11-2	TRBJ2-1	CASSFHRGPYNEQFF	TGTGCCAGCAGCTTCCACAGGGGGCCGTACAATGAGCAGTTCTTC
NA	NA	TRBV3-2	TRBJ2-7	CASRRTGTSGTYEQYF	TGTGCCAGCAGACGGACCGGGACTAGCGGTACCTACGAGCAGTACTTC
many	NA	TRBV7-8	TRBJ2-7	CASSSTVTGGMLEQYF	TGTGCCAGCAGCTCGACGGTGACCGGCGGGATGTTAGAGCAGTACTTC
many	NA	TRBV28	TRBJ1-1	CASSPNQLRQKTEAFF	TGTGCCAGCAGTCCAAACCAACTACGACAAAAGACTGAAGCTTTCTTT
NA	NA	TRBV5-4	TRBJ1-3	CASSTPGGNTIYF	TGTGCCAGCAGCACCCCCGGGGGAAACACCATATATTTT
NA	NA	TRBV7-2	TRBJ1-1	CASSSPNLSEAFF	TGTGCCAGCAGCTCCCCCAATCTTTCTGAAGCTTTCTTT
NA	TRBD2	TRBV28	TRBJ2-7	CASRLAGVTYEQYF	TGTGCCAGCAGACTAGCGGGGGTTACCTACGAGCAGTACTTC
few	NA	TRBV19	TRBJ2-6	CASSNVGSSGANVLTF	TGTGCCAGTAGTAATGTGGGTAGCTCTGGGGCCAACGTCCTGACTTTC
NA	NA	TRBV12-3/TRBV12-4	TRBJ2-7	CASSLAQPSPYEQYF	TGTGCCAGCAGTTTAGCACAGCCAAGCCCCTACGAGCAGTACTTC
NA	NA	TRBV5-5	TRBJ1-5	CASSFRPNSNQPQHF	TGTGCCAGCAGCTTTCGTCCGAATAGCAATCAGCCCCAGCATTTT
many	NA	TRBV2	TRBJ2-1	CASRLGSGSNEQFF	TGTGCCAGCAGGTTAGGTTCAGGTAGCAATGAGCAGTTCTTC
few	NA	TRBV19	TRBJ1-2	CASSIAGTNYGYTF	TGTGCCAGTAGTATTGCGGGAACTAACTATGGCTACACCTTC
NA	NA	TRBV7-9	TRBJ2-1	CASQGRNNEQFF	TGTGCCAGTCAGGGACGCAACAATGAGCAGTTCTTC
NA	NA	TRBV3-1	TRBJ2-3	CASSQDGRARTDTQYF	TGTGCCAGCAGCCAAGACGGCAGGGCGAGGACAGATACGCAGTATTTT
many	TRBD1	TRBV27	TRBJ1-5	CASSPTGDGQPQHF	TGTGCCAGCAGTCCCACAGGGGATGGTCAGCCCCAGCATTTT
few	NA	TRBV7-8	TRBJ2-5	CASSQRRRGVQETQYF	TGTGCCAGCAGCCAAAGGAGAAGGGGAGTCCAAGAGACCCAGTACTTC
few	TRBD2	TRBV24-1	TRBJ2-3	CATSDPGLAANVGQYF	TGTGCCACCAGTGATCCAGGACTAGCGGCTAATGTGGGGCAGTATTTT
NA	NA	TRBV5-4	TRBJ2-4	CASSEGSGNIRGKNIQYF	TGTGCCAGCAGCGAGGGAAGCGGGAACATCAGGGGTAAAAACATTCAGTACTTC